The 18 T cell receptor beta chains reported below all come from one sample, sequenced in a study of T-cell memory formation after mild COVID-19. Using its own MiXCR run on the 5' RACE reads, TCRdb lists one record per CDR3 protein. The data hold some 410,000 distinct CDR3 sequences, with under 25% observed a single time. Sequencing used PBMCs or a T cell subset sorted from them (not recorded which). These receptors came from an adult woman who had mild COVID-19 (a few samples of this study predate the infection). Cell type and time point are not known.

The rearrangement joins TRBV6-6 to TRBJ2-7, with 8 bases identical to TRBD2. The CDR3 is made up of 15 amino acids. The V and J ends lost 5 bases and 2 bases, in that order; junction bases with no gene match: 8. Germline V lookup: CDR1 MNHNY, CDR2 SVGAGI (reference sequence). CDR3 in DNA: TGTGCCAGCAGTACAGGACTAGCCTTAGCCTACGAGCAGTACTTC. It yields the protein CASSTGLALAYEQYF.

The rearrangement joins TRBV7-9 to TRBJ2-5, with D tentatively TRBD1 (6 bases). Germline V CDR1 and CDR2: SEHNR, FQNEAQ (reference sequence). Deletions cut 9 bases from V and 1 base from J, with 15 bases between. The CDR3 length is 14 residues. CDR3 protein: CASNDATGQETQYF. The CDR3 DNA is TGTGCCAGTAATGATGCGACAGGCCAAGAGACCCAGTACTTC.

J is TRBJ2-7 and V is TRBV11-1; D is undetermined. The CDR3 spans 17 residues. Germline loops: CDR1 SGHAT, CDR2 FQDESV (reference sequence). Trimming stripped 4 bases from V and 5 bases from J, with 24 bases between. CDR3 amino acids: CASSSQRFGRKENEQYF. The CDR3 region has the DNA TGTGCCAGCAGCTCTCAAAGGTTTGGCCGAAAAGAAAACGAGCAGTACTTC.

This clonotype appeared a few times. V is TRBV7-9 and J is TRBJ2-4; TRBD2 matches 7 bases. The germline V gene has CDR1 SEHNR and CDR2 FQNEAQ (reference sequence). The CDR3 loop spans 16 amino acids. After removal of 5 bases from V and 0 bases from J, the junction contained 7 bases not matched to a gene. CDR3 sequence (DNA): TGTGCCAGCAGCCCGAAGCGGGGATTAGCCAAAAACATTCAGTACTTC. It is translated as CASSPKRGLAKNIQYF.

This clonotype has a handful of counts. The CDR3 nucleotides are TGTGCCTCCGGTCGGCGGGAGGGAAACAATGAGCAGTTCTTC. Translating it yields CASGRREGNNEQFF. This chain connects TRBV10-3 to TRBJ2-1, with TRBD2 matching over 9 bases. CDR1 ENHRY and CDR2 SYGVKD come from the germline V gene. After removal of 11 bases from V and 5 bases from J, the junction contained 10 bases not matched to a gene. The CDR3 totals 14 residues.

This clonotype was seen a handful of times. The J gene is TRBJ2-7, the V gene TRBV5-1; D uncertain. Trimming stripped 2 bases from V and 0 bases from J, with 12 bases between. This CDR3 comprises 15 residues. Germline assignment: CDR1 SGHRS and CDR2 YFSETQ. Here the CDR3 reads CASSLSGSSSYEQYF. In DNA, the CDR3 is TGCGCCAGCAGCTTATCCGGATCCAGCTCCTACGAGCAGTACTTC.

The chain has TRBV25-1 and TRBJ2-2; D gene uncertain. The length of the CDR3 is 13 residues. Trimming removed 4 bases from V and 6 bases from J, with 9 bases in between. Germline V CDR1 and CDR2: MGHDK, SYGVNS. Here the CDR3 reads CASSAGPSGELFF. For the CDR3, the DNA is TGTGCCAGCAGTGCAGGACCATCCGGGGAGCTGTTTTTT.

This clonotype has a handful of counts. The V gene is TRBV18, the J gene TRBJ2-3; TRBD1 matches at 7 bases. This CDR3 spans 14 amino acids. Germline V gives CDR1 KGHSH, CDR2 LQKENI. J lost 4 bases, V lost 5 bases, and 6 bases had no gene match. For the CDR3, the DNA is TGTGCCAGCTCAACAAGGGACAGAGCAGATACGCAGTATTTT. It encodes CASSTRDRADTQYF.

J is TRBJ1-6 and V is TRBV3-1; a possible D gene is TRBD1 (6 bases). V lost 0 bases to trimming and J lost 13 bases, with 16 bases between them. The CDR3 is made up of 15 amino acids. In germline, CDR1 is LGHDT, CDR2 YNNKEL (reference sequence). The CDR3 DNA sequence: TGTGCCAGCAGCCAAGACTTACAGGGCCTTTACCCCCTCCACTTT. It is translated as CASSQDLQGLYPLHF. The whole variable domain, filled in from reference TRBV3-1 and TRBJ1-6, reads DTAVSQTPKYLVTQMGNDKSIKCEQNLGHDTMYWYKQDSKKFLKIMFSYNNKELIINETVPNRFSPKSPDKAHLNLHINSLELGDSAVYFCASSQDLQGLYPLHFGNGTRLTVT.

The sample holds a few counts of this clonotype. The chain uses TRBV7-2 and TRBJ2-1; 9 bases match TRBD2. V dropped 5 bases and J dropped 7; count of bases not matched to a gene: 9. This CDR3 contains 15 residues. Looked up from germline, CDR1 is SGHTA and CDR2 is FQGNSA. The CDR3 bases are TGTGCCAGCAGCAGGCCCGGGACTAGCAGGAATGAGCAGTTCTTC. It translates to CASSRPGTSRNEQFF. The full variable domain, rest sourced from reference TRBV7-2 and TRBJ2-1, is GAGVSQSPSNKVTEKGKDVELRCDPISGHTALYWYRQSLGQGLEFLIYFQGNSAPDKSGLPSDRFSAERTGGSVSTLTIQRTQQEDSAVYLCASSRPGTSRNEQFFGPGTRLTVL.

The J gene is TRBJ2-4, the V gene TRBV5-3; no definite D call. TRBV5-3 is annotated as an ORF whose role is uncertain. V was cut by 0 bases and J by 1 base, with 8 bases left in between. The CDR3 runs 15 residues. Here the CDR3 reads CARSLGAPAKNIQYF. In DNA form, the CDR3 reads TGTGCCAGAAGCTTGGGCGCACCTGCCAAAAACATTCAGTACTTC.

There are a few counts of this clonotype. This sequence joins TRBV3-1 and TRBJ2-5; 14 bases fit TRBD2. J gave up 7 bases and V 1 base, and 5 bases lay outside the gene matches. From germline, CDR1 is LGHDT and CDR2 YNNKEL (reference sequence). The CDR3 spans 16 residues. The CDR3 spells CASSQAGTSGSGTQYF. The CDR3 DNA follows: TGTGCCAGCAGCCAAGCCGGGACTAGCGGGAGTGGGACCCAGTACTTC.

In this sample, this clonotype turned up a few times. The rearrangement uses TRBV11-1 and TRBJ2-5; 10 bases are a match to TRBD2. The CDR3 has 17 amino acids. Per the germline V gene, CDR1 is SGHAT and CDR2 is FQDESV (reference sequence). V was clipped by 4 bases and J by 5 bases; unmatched bases: 13. CDR3 protein: CASSSERTSGGRETQYF. CDR3 sequence (DNA): TGTGCCAGCAGCTCCGAACGGACTAGCGGTGGTAGGGAGACCCAGTACTTC.

This chain links TRBV7-6 with TRBJ2-5; D is possibly TRBD1 or TRBD2 (6 bases each). CDR1 and CDR2 (germline): SGHVS, FNYEAQ. Trimming shortened V by 5 bases and J by 4 bases, and 17 bases separated the two germline ends. This CDR3 is built from 15 residues. The CDR3, as DNA: TGTGCCAGCAGCCAGACTTCGGGGGCGCTAGAGACCCAGTACTTC. The encoded protein is CASSQTSGALETQYF.

In this sample, this clonotype turned up a few times. The junction departs from the called germline gene at one end, perhaps through a read error. The V call is TRBV7-7, the J call TRBJ2-3; 8 bases match TRBD2. This CDR3 contains 14 residues. The germline CDR1 and CDR2 sequences are SSHAT and FNYEAQ (reference sequence). CDR3 bases: TGTGCTAGCAGCCCAGGACTAGCTCCCGATACGCAGTATTTT. Translation gives CASSPGLAPDTQYF.

V is TRBV7-9 and J is TRBJ2-2, with D unresolved. Germline V gives CDR1 SEHNR, CDR2 FQNEAQ (reference sequence). This CDR3 is 10 amino acids long. In DNA, the CDR3 is TGTGCTATCCCCCCCGGGGAGCTGTTTTTT. This sequence encodes CAIPPGELFF.

The chain joins TRBV4-1 to TRBJ1-5, with D unresolved. The CDR3 loop spans 14 amino acids. Germline CDR1 MGHRA, CDR2 YSYEKL. V lost 1 base, J lost 4 bases, and 8 bases lay in between. This CDR3 is CASSQAGLNQPQHF. CDR3 nucleotides: TGCGCCAGCAGCCAAGCGGGTTTAAATCAGCCCCAGCATTTT.

The V and J genes are TRBV12-3 or TRBV12-4 and TRBJ2-2; D is undetermined. V was cut by 3 bases and J by 8 bases, with 13 bases left in between. The CDR3 covers 14 residues. Here the CDR3 DNA reads TGTGCCAGCAGTTTTACCTCCAACGGGGGGGAGCTGTTTTTT. It encodes CASSFTSNGGELFF.